This TCR beta chain was identified in a study of CD8 T cells in Susac syndrome. The multiple sclerosis control group was made up of treatment-naive patients with stable or active relapsing-remitting disease. Negative isolation yielded CD8+ and CD4+ T cells; FACS enriched TEMRA cells. About 0.5 to 1 ug RNA was reverse transcribed with random hexamers. MiXCR, run by TCRdb on the immunoSEQ multiplex PCR reads, gives a single entry per CDR3 protein. The table shows about 50,000 distinct CDR3 sequences, with approximately 93% occurring only once. Per germline, CDR1 MNHEY and CDR2 SMNVEV (reference sequence). The length of the CDR3 is 19 residues. The V and J ends lost 5 bases and 0 bases, in that order; junction bases with no gene match: 11.

The genes are TRBV27 and TRBJ2-3; 13 bases match TRBD2. This receptor was identified in a human donor with multiple sclerosis. The specimen sequenced was CD8+ T cells from PBMCs. Here the CDR3 DNA reads TGTGCCAGCAGTCCCCCGACTAGCGGGGGGTCCCCTAGCACAGATACGCAGTATTTT. This gives the protein CASSPPTSGGSPSTDTQYF.